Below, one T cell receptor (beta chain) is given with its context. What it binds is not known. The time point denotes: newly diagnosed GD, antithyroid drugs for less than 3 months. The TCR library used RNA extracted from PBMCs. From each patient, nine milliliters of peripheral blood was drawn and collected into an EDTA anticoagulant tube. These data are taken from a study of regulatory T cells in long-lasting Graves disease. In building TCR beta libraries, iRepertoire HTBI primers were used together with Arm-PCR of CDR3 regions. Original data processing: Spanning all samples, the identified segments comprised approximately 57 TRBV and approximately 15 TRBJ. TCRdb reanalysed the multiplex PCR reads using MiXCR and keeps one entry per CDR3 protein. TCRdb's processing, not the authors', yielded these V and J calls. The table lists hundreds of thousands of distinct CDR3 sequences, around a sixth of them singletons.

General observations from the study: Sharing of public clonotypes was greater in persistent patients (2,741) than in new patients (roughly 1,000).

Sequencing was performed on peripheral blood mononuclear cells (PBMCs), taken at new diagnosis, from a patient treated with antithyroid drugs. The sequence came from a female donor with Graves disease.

CDR3 in DNA: TGTGCCATCAGAGGGACTAGCGGGAGGCGATCGAACACCGGGGAGCTGTTTTTT. Translating it yields CAIRGTSGRRSNTGELFF. This chain joins TRBV10-3 and TRBJ2-2; 15 nucleotides align to TRBD2. The trim removed 6 bases at V and 0 bases at J, leaving 5 bases unmatched. This CDR3 has 18 residues. Germline V CDR1 and CDR2: ENHRY, SYGVKD.